What follows is one TCR beta chain and its context. The target antigen is unknown. CDR3 size: 14 residues. J gave up 3 bases and V 6 bases, and 4 bases lay outside the gene matches. The germline V gene has CDR1 MNHNY and CDR2 SVGAGI (reference sequence). With 60 Vbeta and 13 Jbeta primers, the PCR was carried out. The repertoire was sequenced with immunoSEQ multiplex PCR; TCRdb's copy has only in-frame clones and lacks some. The sample includes about 120,000 clones, around 86% of them seen just once. The sample comes from a study of cytomegalovirus exposure and HLA in healthy donors. Study background: The Caucasian-associated ancestry cluster contained about 80% of the approximately 390 genotyped donors. Study-wide results and caveats: An analysis that was carried out later associated 15,000 to 20,000 TCR beta sequences with HLA alleles at 0.05 false discovery rate.

Donors were nominally healthy when sampled, though unrecorded immune exposures were likely. This clonotype was obtained from a middle-aged woman in good health and CMV-seronegative. The rearrangement joins TRBV6-6 to TRBJ1-2, with 10 bases aligning to TRBD1. The material sequenced was PBMCs. DNA of the CDR3: TGTGCCAGCAGCCGACAGGGGGCAGACTATGGCTACACCTTC. Translated: CASSRQGADYGYTF.